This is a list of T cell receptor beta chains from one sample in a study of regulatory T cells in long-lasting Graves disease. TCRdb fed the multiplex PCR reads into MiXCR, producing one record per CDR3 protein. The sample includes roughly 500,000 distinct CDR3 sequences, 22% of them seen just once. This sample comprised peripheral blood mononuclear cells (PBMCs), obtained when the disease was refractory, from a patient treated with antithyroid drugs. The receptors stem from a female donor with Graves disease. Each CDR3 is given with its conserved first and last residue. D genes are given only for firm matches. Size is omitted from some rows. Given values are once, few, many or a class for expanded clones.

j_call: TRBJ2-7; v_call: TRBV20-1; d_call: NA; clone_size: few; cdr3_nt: TGCAGTGCTAGTAGGGGTCAATTGTACGAGCAGTACTTC; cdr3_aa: CSASRGQLYEQYF
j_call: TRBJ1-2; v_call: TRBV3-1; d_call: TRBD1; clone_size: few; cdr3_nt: TGTGCCAGCAGCCAACAGACAGGGACCTATGGCCACACCTTC; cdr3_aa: CASSQQTGTYGHTF
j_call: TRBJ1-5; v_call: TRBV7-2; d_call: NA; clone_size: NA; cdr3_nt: TGTGCCAGCAGCCATCAGGACGGTGAAAATCAGCCCCAGCATTTT; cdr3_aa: CASSHQDGENQPQHF
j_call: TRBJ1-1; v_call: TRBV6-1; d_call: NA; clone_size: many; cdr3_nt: TGTGCCAGCAGTCCACCGAGGGAGGGACGGACTGAAGCTTTCTTT; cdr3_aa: CASSPPREGRTEAFF
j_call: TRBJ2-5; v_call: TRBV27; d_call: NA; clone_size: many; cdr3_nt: TGTGCCAGCAGTTTGTGGGGGAGTAAGGAGACCCAGTACTTC; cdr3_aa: CASSLWGSKETQYF
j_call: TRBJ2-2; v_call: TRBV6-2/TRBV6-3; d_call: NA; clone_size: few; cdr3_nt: TGTGCCAGCAGATCCGGGGGTACGAACACCGGGGAGCTGTTTTTT; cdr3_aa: CASRSGGTNTGELFF
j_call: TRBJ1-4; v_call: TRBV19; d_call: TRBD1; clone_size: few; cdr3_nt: TGTGCCAGTAGCCGGATGACAGGGGAAAATGAAAAACTGTTTTTT; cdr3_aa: CASSRMTGENEKLFF
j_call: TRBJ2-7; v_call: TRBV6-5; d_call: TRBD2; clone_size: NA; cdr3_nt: TGTGCCAGCAGTTATTTTTTGACTAGCGGGGGGTATAACGAGCAGTACTTC; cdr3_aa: CASSYFLTSGGYNEQYF
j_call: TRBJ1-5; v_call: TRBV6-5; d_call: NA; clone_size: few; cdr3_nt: TGTGCCAGCAGTTCAACTGGGAGAATGGGACATCTTTATCAGCCCCAGCATTTT; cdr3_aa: CASSSTGRMGHLYQPQHF
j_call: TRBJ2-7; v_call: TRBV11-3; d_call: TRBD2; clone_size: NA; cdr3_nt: TGTGCCAGCAGCTCGAGGACTAGTATCGAGCAGTACTTC; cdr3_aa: CASSSRTSIEQYF
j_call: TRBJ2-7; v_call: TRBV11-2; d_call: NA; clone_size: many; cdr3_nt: TGTGCCAGCAGGAGACAGGCTAACTCCTACGAGCAGTACTTC; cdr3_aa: CASRRQANSYEQYF
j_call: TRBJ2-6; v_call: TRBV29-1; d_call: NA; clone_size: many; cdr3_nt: TGCAGCGTTGAGCTTACAGGGCTAGGCTCTGGGGCCAACGTCCTGACTTTC; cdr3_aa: CSVELTGLGSGANVLTF
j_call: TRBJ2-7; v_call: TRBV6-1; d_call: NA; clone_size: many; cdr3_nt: TGTGCCAGCAGTGTCGGGGGTTACGAGCAGTACTTC; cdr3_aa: CASSVGGYEQYF
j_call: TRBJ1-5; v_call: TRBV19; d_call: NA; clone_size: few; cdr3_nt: TGTGCCAGTAGTAGACGTGGCATTCCCCAGCATTTT; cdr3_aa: CASSRRGIPQHF
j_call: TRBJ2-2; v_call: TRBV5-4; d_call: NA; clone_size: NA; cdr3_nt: TGTGCCAGCAGCTTGAAGTCCTCCTCAACACCGAGGGAGCTGTTTTTT; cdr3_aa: CASSLKSSSTPRELFF
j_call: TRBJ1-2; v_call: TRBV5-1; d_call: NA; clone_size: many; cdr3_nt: TGCGCCAGCAGCTTGGAACAGGCGATGAGCGGCTACACCTTC; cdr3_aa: CASSLEQAMSGYTF
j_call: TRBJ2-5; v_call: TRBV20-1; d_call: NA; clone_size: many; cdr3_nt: TGCAGTGCCACCGGGACCCAAGAGACCCAGTACTTC; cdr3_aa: CSATGTQETQYF
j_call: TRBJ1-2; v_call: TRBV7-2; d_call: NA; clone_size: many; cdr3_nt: TGTGCCAGCAGCCGCGACTCCCTGGCGGGCTACACCTTC; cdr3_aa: CASSRDSLAGYTF
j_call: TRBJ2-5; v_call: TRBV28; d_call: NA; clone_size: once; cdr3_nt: TGTGCCAGCAGCACGACAGCATCACAAGAGACCCAGTACTTC; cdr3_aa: CASSTTASQETQYF
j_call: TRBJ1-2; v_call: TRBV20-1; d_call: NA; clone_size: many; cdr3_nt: TGCAGTGCTTACCTAGGGGAAAACTATGGCTACACCTTC; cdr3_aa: CSAYLGENYGYTF
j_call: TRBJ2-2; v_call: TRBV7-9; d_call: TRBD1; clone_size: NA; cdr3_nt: TGTGCCAGCAGCTTAACAGGGGCCAAGAACACCGGGGAGCTGTTTTTT; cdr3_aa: CASSLTGAKNTGELFF
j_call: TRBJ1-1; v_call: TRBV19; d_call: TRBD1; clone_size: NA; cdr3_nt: TGTGCCAGTAGCTCCCATGAAGAGACAGGGGAGGACACTGAAGCTTTCTTT; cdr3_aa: CASSSHEETGEDTEAFF
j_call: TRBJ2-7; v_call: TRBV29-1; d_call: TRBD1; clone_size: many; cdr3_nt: TGCAGCGTGCAGACAGGGGAGAGCGAGCAGTACTTC; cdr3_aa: CSVQTGESEQYF
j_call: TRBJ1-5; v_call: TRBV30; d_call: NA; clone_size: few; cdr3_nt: TGTGCCTGGAGCGGGGGCCCCAACAATCAGCCCCAGCATTTT; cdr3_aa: CAWSGGPNNQPQHF
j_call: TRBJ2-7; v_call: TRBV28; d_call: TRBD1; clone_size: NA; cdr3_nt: TGTGCCAGCAATGAATTGGGACAGGGGTACTACGAGCAGTACTTC; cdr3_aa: CASNELGQGYYEQYF
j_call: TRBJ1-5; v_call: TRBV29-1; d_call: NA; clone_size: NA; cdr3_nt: TGCAGCGTTGAGTTAGGGGAATCGTCCCAGCATTTT; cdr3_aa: CSVELGESSQHF
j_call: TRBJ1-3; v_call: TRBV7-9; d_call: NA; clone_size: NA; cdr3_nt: TGTGCCAGCAGCCCTGACAGGCTCCCTGGAAACACCATATATTTT; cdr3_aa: CASSPDRLPGNTIYF
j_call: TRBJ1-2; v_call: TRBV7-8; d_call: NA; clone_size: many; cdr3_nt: TGTGCCAGCAGCTCAGGGAGGGACTCTAACTATGGCTACACCTTC; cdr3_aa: CASSSGRDSNYGYTF
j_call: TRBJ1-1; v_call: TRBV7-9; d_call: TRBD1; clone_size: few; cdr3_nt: TGTGCCAGCAGCCCCGTTGGCGACACAGGGGCCGATACTGAAGCTTTCTTT; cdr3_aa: CASSPVGDTGADTEAFF
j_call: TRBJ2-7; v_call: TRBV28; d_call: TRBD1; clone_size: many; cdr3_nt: TGTGCCAGCCGGACAGGGTTCTCAGGCGAGCAGTACTTC; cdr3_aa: CASRTGFSGEQYF
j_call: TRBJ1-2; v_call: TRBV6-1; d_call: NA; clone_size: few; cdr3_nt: TGTGCCAGCAGGTCCCCCGGGGAAGCGGATGGCTACACCTTC; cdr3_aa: CASRSPGEADGYTF
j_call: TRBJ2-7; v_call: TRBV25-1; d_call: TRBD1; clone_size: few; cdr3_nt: TGTGCCAGCAGTAGACAGGGGGCCTCCTACGAGCAGTACTTC; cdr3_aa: CASSRQGASYEQYF
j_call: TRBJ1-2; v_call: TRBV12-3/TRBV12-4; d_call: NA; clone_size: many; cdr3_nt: TGTGCCAGCAGTTTAGTTGGCAGGGGAAGCTATGGCTACACCTTC; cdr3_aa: CASSLVGRGSYGYTF
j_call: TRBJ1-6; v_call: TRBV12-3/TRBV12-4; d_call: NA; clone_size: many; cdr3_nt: TGTGCCAGCAGGGTAGCCGGGCCTAATTCACCCCTCCACTTT; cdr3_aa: CASRVAGPNSPLHF
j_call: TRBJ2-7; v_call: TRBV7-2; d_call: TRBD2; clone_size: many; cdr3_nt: TGTGCCAGCAGCTTATCAGCGGGGGGCCACTCCTACGAGCAGTACTTC; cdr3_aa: CASSLSAGGHSYEQYF
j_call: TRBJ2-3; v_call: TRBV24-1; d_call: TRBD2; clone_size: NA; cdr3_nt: TGTGCCACCAGTGATGGGACTAGCGGGCATACAGATACGCAGTATTTT; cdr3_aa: CATSDGTSGHTDTQYF
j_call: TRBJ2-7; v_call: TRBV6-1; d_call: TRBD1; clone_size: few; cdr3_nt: TGTGCCAGCAGTCGACCTCTTGGACAGGGGGGAATGTACGAGCAGTACTTC; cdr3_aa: CASSRPLGQGGMYEQYF
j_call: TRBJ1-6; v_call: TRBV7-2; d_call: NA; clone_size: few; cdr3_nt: TGTGCCAGCAGCTTTGTCGTCGGGGGGGGTTCACCCCTCCACTTT; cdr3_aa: CASSFVVGGGSPLHF
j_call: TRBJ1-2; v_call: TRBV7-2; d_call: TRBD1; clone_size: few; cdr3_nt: TGTGCCAGCAGCTTATTGAGCGTGCAGGGGGGCTCCTATGGCTACACCTTC; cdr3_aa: CASSLLSVQGGSYGYTF
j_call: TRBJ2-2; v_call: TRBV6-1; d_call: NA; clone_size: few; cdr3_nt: TGTGCCAGCAGCACCTTGACAATCGCAGGGGAGCTGTTTTTT; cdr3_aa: CASSTLTIAGELFF
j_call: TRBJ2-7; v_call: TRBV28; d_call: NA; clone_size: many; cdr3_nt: TGTGCCAGCAGAACATTAGCGAGGAACTCCTACGAGCAGTACTTC; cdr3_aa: CASRTLARNSYEQYF
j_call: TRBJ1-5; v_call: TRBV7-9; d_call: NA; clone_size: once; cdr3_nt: TGTGCCAGCAGCTCCAGGGTAAACGGTAGCAATCAGCCCCAGCATTTT; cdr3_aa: CASSSRVNGSNQPQHF
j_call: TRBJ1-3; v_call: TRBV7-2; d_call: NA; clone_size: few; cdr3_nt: TGTGCCAGCAGCCCGTTTGGGGGATCTGGAAACACCATATATTTT; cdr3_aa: CASSPFGGSGNTIYF
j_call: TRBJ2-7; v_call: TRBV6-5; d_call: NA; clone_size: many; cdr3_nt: TGTGCCAGCAGTTACTCGATCAGGGCTCCGACCTACGAGCAGTACTTC; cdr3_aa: CASSYSIRAPTYEQYF
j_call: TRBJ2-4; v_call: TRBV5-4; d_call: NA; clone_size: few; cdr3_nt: TGTGCCAGCAGCTTACAGGGGGCGGGAGGAAACATTCAGTACTTC; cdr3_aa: CASSLQGAGGNIQYF
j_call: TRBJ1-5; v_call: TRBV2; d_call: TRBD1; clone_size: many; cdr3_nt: TGTGCCAGCAGTGAAGAGCAGGGGGGCCAGCCCCAGCATTTT; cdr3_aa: CASSEEQGGQPQHF
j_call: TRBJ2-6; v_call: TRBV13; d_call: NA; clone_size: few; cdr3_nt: TGTGCCAGCAGCGGTGGGGGCCAGAGTGGGGCCAACGTCCTGACTTTC; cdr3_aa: CASSGGGQSGANVLTF
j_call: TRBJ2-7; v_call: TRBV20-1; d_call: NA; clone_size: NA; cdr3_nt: TGCAGTGCTAGGCTCCCCGACGAGCAGTACTTC; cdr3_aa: CSARLPDEQYF
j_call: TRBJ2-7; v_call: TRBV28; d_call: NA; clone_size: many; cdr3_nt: TGTGCCAGCAGTTTAAGCGGGCTACGGCCCGAGCAGTACTTC; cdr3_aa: CASSLSGLRPEQYF
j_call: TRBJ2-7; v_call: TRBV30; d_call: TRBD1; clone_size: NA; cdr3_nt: TGTCCCTGGAGTGTTTGGGACAGGGGTCCCGAGCAGTACTTC; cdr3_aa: CPWSVWDRGPEQYF
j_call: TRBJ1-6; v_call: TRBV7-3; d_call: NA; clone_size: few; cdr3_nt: TGTGCCAGCAGCATAAGAAGGGACCTCAATTCACCCCTCCACTTT; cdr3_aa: CASSIRRDLNSPLHF
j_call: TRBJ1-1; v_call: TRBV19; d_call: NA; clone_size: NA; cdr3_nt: TGTGCCAGCAGCCGTACTGACCGATTGAACACTGAAGCTTTCTTT; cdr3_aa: CASSRTDRLNTEAFF
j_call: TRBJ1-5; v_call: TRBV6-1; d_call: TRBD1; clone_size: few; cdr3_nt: TGTGCCAGCAGGGAAGACAGGGGCCCCAATCAGCCCCAGCATTTT; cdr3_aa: CASREDRGPNQPQHF
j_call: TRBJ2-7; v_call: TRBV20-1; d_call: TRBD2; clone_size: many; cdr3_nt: TGCAGTGCTCCCGGGACTAGAGGTCGCTACGAGCAGTACTTC; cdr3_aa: CSAPGTRGRYEQYF
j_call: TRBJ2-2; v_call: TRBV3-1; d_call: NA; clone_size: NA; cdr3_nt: TGTGCCAGCAGCGAACAGGGGAACACCGGGGAGCTGTTTTTT; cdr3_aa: CASSEQGNTGELFF
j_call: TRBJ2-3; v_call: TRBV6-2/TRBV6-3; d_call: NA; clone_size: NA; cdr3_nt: TGTGCCAGCAGTTACTCGGGACCCACCGCAGATACGCAGTATTTT; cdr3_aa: CASSYSGPTADTQYF
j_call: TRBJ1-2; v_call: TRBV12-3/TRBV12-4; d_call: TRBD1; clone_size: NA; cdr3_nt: TGTGCCAGCAGTAGCCGGGACAGCCCTTATGGCTACACCTTC; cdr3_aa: CASSSRDSPYGYTF